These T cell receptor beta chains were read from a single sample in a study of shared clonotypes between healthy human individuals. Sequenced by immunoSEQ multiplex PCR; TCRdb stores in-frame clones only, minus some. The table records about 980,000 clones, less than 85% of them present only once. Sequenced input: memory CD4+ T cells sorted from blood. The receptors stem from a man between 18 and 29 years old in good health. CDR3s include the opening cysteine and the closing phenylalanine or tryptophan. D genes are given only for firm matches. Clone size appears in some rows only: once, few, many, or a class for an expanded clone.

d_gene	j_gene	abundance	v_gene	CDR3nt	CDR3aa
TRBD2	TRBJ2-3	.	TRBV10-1	TGCGCCAGCAGTCCAGCGGGGACTAGCACAGATACGCAGTATTTT	CASSPAGTSTDTQYF
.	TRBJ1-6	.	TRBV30	TGTGCCTGGAGGGTTCAGAATAATTCACCCCTCCACTTT	CAWRVQNNSPLHF
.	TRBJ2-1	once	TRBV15	TGTGCCACCAGCAGAGATGCAGGGAGCAATGAGCAGTTCTTC	CATSRDAGSNEQFF
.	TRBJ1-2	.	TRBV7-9	TGTGCCAGCAGCTCTTCGGGGACTGGTCAAGGCGGCTACACCTTC	CASSSSGTGQGGYTF
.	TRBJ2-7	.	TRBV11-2	TGTGCCAGCAGCTTACGTGAGGGGCACTCCTACGAGCAGTACTTC	CASSLREGHSYEQYF
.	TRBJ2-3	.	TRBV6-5	TGTGCCAGCAGTTACGACCTAAGCACAGATACGCAGTATTTT	CASSYDLSTDTQYF
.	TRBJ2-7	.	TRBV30	TGTGCCTGGAGTTCCCTCTACGAGCAGTACTTC	CAWSSLYEQYF
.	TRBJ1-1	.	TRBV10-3	TGTGCCATCAGTGAGACAGGCCAGGGCACTGAAGCTTTCTTT	CAISETGQGTEAFF
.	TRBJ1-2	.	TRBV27	TGTGCCAGCAGTTTATATCAGGGCTATGGCTACACCTTC	CASSLYQGYGYTF
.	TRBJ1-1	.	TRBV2	TGTGCCAGCAGTGTATCACCAAACACTGAAGCTTTCTTT	CASSVSPNTEAFF
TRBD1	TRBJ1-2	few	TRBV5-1	TGCGCCAGCAGCTTAAGGGACAGCTCACCTGGCTACACCTTC	CASSLRDSSPGYTF
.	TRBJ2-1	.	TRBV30	TGTGCCTGTAAGGGCCCCAGCTCCTACAATGAGCAGTTCTTC	CACKGPSSYNEQFF
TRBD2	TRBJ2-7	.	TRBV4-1	TGCGCCAGCAGCCAAGGGCTAGCGGAATACGAGCAGTACTTC	CASSQGLAEYEQYF
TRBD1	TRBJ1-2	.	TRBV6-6	TGTGCCAGCAGTTACCGGACAGGGGGGTATGGCTACACCTTC	CASSYRTGGYGYTF
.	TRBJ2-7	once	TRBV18	TGTGCCAGCTCACCACCAGGGCATAGTTCCGAGCAGTACTTC	CASSPPGHSSEQYF
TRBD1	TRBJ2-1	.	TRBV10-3	TGTGCCATCAGTGAGTCGCGGCAGGGGGTGTACAATGAGCAGTTCTTC	CAISESRQGVYNEQFF
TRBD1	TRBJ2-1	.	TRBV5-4	TGTGCCAGCAGCCTCAGGGGGCTTACCTACAATGAGCAGTTCTTC	CASSLRGLTYNEQFF
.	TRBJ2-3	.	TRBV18	TGTGCCAGCTCAGTTGCTGGGCGGAGCACAGATACGCAGTATTTT	CASSVAGRSTDTQYF
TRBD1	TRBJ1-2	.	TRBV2	TGTGCCAGCACAAGACAGGGGGATGTTACCTATGGCTACACCTTC	CASTRQGDVTYGYTF
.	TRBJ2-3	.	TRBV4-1	TGCGCCAGCAGCCGAGGTTACACAGATACGCAGTATTTT	CASSRGYTDTQYF
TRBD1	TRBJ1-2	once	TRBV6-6	TGTGCCAGCAGAACAACGGGACAGGGGCACTATGGCTACACCTTC	CASRTTGQGHYGYTF
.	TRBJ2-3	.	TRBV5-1	TGCGCCAGCAGCTTGGTGGGGACGGGGGTCCCGCCAGATACGCAGTATTTT	CASSLVGTGVPPDTQYF
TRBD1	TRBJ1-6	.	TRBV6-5	TGTGCCAGCAGGGCCGGGACAGGGGGGAATTCACCCCTCCACTTT	CASRAGTGGNSPLHF
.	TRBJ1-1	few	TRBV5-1	TGCGCCAGCAGATACGGCCTGGCGAACACTGAAGCTTTCTTT	CASRYGLANTEAFF
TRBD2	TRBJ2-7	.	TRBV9	TGTGCCAGCAGCGCGGGGCGGGGGACCTTTTTGGTGGAGCAGTACTTC	CASSAGRGTFLVEQYF
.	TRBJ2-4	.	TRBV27	TGTGCCAGCAGCTTTTTCCTAGCCAAAAACATTCAGTACTTC	CASSFFLAKNIQYF
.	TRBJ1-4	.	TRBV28	TGTGCCAGCAGTCCCTCGGGGGCGACTAATGAAAAACTGTTTTTT	CASSPSGATNEKLFF
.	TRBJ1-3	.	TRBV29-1	TGCAGCGTCGTGACGGTAGTTGGAAACACCATATATTTT	CSVVTVVGNTIYF